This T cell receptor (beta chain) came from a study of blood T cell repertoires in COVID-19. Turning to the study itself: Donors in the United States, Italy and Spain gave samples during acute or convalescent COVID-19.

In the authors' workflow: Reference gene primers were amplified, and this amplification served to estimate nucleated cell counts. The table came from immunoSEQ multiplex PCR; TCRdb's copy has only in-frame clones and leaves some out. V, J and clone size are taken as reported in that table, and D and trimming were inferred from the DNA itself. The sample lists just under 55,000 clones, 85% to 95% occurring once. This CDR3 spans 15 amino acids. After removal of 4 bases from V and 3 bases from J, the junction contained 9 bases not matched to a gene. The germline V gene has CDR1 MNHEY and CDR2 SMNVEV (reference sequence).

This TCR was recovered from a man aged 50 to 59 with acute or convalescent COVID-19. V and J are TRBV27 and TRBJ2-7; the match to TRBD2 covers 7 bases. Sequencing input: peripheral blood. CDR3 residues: CASSSRLAENYEQYF. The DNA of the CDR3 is TGTGCCAGCAGTTCCCGACTAGCCGAAAACTACGAGCAGTACTTC.